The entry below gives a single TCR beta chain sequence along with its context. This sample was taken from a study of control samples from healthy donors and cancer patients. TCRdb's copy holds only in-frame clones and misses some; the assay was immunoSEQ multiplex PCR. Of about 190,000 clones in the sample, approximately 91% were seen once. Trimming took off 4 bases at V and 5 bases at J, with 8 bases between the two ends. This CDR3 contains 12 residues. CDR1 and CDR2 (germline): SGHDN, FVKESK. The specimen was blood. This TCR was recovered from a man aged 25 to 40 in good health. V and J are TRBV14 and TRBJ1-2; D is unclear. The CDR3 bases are TGTGCCAGCAGCCCCGGAGGATATGGCTACACCTTC. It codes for CASSPGGYGYTF.